This record covers a single T cell receptor beta chain. The entry originates in a study of control samples from healthy donors and cancer patients. Profiled with immunoSEQ multiplex PCR; TCRdb holds only in-frame clones, not every one. Of around 51,000 clones detected, roughly 80% appear once; the ten largest clones hold 10%. Material: blood. This clonotype originated in a man between 65 and 79 years old in good health.

The CDR3 bases are TGTGCCAGCAGTTTATGGGCAGCCGGACGGGAAAAACTGTTTTTT. As protein: CASSLWAAGREKLFF. The rearrangement joins TRBV28 to TRBJ1-4; D is uncertain. CDR3 length: 15 residues. Germline CDR1 and CDR2: MDHEN and SYDVKM. Trimming removed 0 bases at V and 8 bases at J, with 13 bases between.